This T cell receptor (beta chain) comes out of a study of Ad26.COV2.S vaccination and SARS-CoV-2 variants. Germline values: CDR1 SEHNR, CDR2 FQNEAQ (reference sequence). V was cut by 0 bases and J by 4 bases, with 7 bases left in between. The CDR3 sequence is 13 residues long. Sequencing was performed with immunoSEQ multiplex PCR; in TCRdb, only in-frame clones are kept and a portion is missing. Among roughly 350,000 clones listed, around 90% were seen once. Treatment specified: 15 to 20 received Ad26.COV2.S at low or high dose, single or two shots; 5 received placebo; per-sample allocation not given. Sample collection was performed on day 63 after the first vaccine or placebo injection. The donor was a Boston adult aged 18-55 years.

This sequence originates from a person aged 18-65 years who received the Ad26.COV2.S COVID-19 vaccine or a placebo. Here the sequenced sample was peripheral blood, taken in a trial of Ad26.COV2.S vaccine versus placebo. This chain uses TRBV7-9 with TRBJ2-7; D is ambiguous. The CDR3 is CASSLAAGYEQYF. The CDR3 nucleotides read TGTGCCAGCAGCTTAGCGGCCGGATACGAGCAGTACTTC.